One and the same sample provided the 26 T cell receptor beta chains below, sequenced in a study of shared clonotypes between healthy human individuals. The protocol was immunoSEQ multiplex PCR, while the TCRdb copy is restricted to in-frame clones and leaves out a portion. The table shows roughly 2.5 million clones, with just over 90% occurring only once. The source material was naive CD4+ T cells sorted from blood. The subset was: CD45RA+ positively selected. The receptors here all came from a man aged 18 to 30 in good health.

V and J are TRBV20-1 and TRBJ2-7; D is perhaps TRBD2 (5 bases). The CDR3 is made up of 11 amino acids. V lost 3 bases and J 6 bases, leaving 9 bases between the germline ends. In germline, CDR1 is DFQATT, CDR2 SNEGSKA (reference sequence). The CDR3, as DNA: TGCAGTGCTAGTGAGGGAACCGAGCAGTACTTC. The encoded protein is CSASEGTEQYF.

This sequence joins TRBV7-2 and TRBJ2-7; 13 bases agree with TRBD2. Looked up from germline, CDR1 is SGHTA and CDR2 is FQGNSA. V lost 6 bases and J lost 3; bases outside the gene matches: 5. This CDR3 spans 15 amino acids. CDR3 protein: CASRGTSGTLYEQYF. The CDR3 bases are TGTGCCAGCAGAGGGACTAGCGGGACCCTCTACGAGCAGTACTTC.

The V call is TRBV5-6, the J call TRBJ1-2; D remains ambiguous. The CDR3 has 13 residues. From germline, CDR1 is SGHDT and CDR2 YYEEEE. The V end was cut by 5 bases, the J end by 5 bases, with 13 bases between. Written as DNA, the CDR3 is TGTGCCAGCAGGTCCGTTGGGCTTTATGGCTACACCTTC. Translating gives CASRSVGLYGYTF.

In the case of this clone: Other nucleotide sequences in the sample specify the same CDR3. V usage is TRBV5-1 and J usage is TRBJ2-2; unclear D gene. The CDR3 consists of 15 residues. Between the trimmed V and J ends, which lost 1 base and 0 bases, there was a span of 7 bases. The germline gives CDR1 SGHRS, CDR2 YFSETQ. The DNA of the CDR3 is TGCGCCAGCAGCTTGACAGTTACGAACACCGGGGAGCTGTTTTTT. Translating gives CASSLTVTNTGELFF.

This chain links TRBV5-1 with TRBJ2-1; TRBD2 agrees at 12 bases. J lost 4 bases, V lost 4 bases, and 9 bases had no gene match. CDR3 size: 17 residues. In germline, CDR1 is SGHRS, CDR2 YFSETQ. The CDR3 loop is CASSPWTSGEKYNEQFF. For the CDR3, the DNA is TGCGCCAGCAGCCCCTGGACTAGCGGGGAGAAATACAATGAGCAGTTCTTC.

The J gene is TRBJ1-2, the V gene TRBV5-4, with 9 bases lining up with TRBD1. The CDR3 extends over 17 amino acids. Trimming cost V 0 bases and J 4 bases; bases outside gene matches: 10. Looked up from germline, CDR1 is SGHNT and CDR2 is YYREEE (reference sequence). CDR3: CASSLVGRTGEGYGYTF. As DNA, the CDR3 is TGTGCCAGCAGCTTGGTCGGTCGGACAGGGGAAGGCTATGGCTACACCTTC.

This chain links TRBV6-6 with TRBJ2-1; perhaps D is TRBD1 or TRBD2 (5 bases each). Trimming stripped 4 bases from V and 9 bases from J, with 22 bases between. This CDR3 spans 16 amino acids. Germline values: CDR1 MNHNY, CDR2 SVGAGI (reference sequence). The CDR3 sequence is CASSWPGRSSAVEQFF. The DNA of the CDR3 is TGTGCCAGCAGTTGGCCAGGGAGAAGTTCCGCGGTTGAGCAGTTCTTC.

V and J are TRBV11-2 and TRBJ2-1, with D perhaps being TRBD1 or TRBD2 (5 bases each). The CDR3 consists of 15 residues. The V gene lost 5 bases and the J gene lost 7 bases, with 18 bases spanning the gap. Germline CDR1 reads SGHAT; CDR2 reads FQNNGV. Here the CDR3 DNA reads TGTGCCAGCAGCCGAGTCCAGGGACGGCGGAATGAGCAGTTCTTC. It yields the protein CASSRVQGRRNEQFF. The full variable domain, completed using reference TRBV11-2 and TRBJ2-1, is EAGVAQSPRYKIIEKRQSVAFWCNPISGHATLYWYQQILGQGPKLLIQFQNNGVVDDSQLPKDRFSAERLKGVDSTLKIQPAKLEDSAVYLCASSRVQGRRNEQFFGPGTRLTVL.

The rearrangement joins TRBV9 to TRBJ1-1; tentatively, D is TRBD1 (5 bases). V was pared by 4 bases and J by 1 base, with 11 bases between. The CDR3 totals 14 residues. Germline values: CDR1 SGDLS, CDR2 YYNGEE. CDR3 region: CASSPRGTNTEAFF. CDR3 nucleotides: TGTGCCAGCAGCCCAAGAGGGACGAACACTGAAGCTTTCTTT.

The chain joins TRBV6-4 to TRBJ2-3; D might be TRBD1 or TRBD2, each matching 5 bases. The length of the CDR3 is 13 residues. Germline CDR1 MRHNA, CDR2 SNTAGT. The V gene lost 0 bases and the J gene lost 8 bases, with 9 bases spanning the gap. CDR3: CASSDSGAGTQYF. The CDR3 DNA reads TGTGCCAGCAGTGACTCAGGGGCGGGTACGCAGTATTTT.

The chain has TRBV19 and TRBJ1-2; 8 nucleotides line up with TRBD1. The CDR3 has 14 residues. With V trimmed by 3 bases and J by 8 bases, 8 bases remained unmatched. Germline V gene lookup returns CDR1 LNHDA and CDR2 SQIVND (reference sequence). As DNA, the CDR3 is TGTGCCAGTAGTATCAAAACAGGGGGACAAGGCTACACCTTC. Its translation is CASSIKTGGQGYTF.

The chain links TRBV6-6 to TRBJ1-2, with D hard to call. This CDR3 contains 13 residues. From germline, CDR1 is MNHNY and CDR2 SVGAGI (reference sequence). V was clipped by 2 bases and J by 7 bases, with 11 bases between them. CDR3 sequence: CASSYPTEGGYTF. DNA of the CDR3: TGTGCCAGCAGTTACCCGACCGAGGGTGGCTACACCTTC.

This chain's CDR3 is CASLPPGQGPSYTF. CDR3 in DNA: TGTGCCAGCTTACCTCCGGGACAAGGACCTAGCTACACCTTC. The J gene is TRBJ1-2, the V gene TRBV6-6; weak D call: TRBD1 (6 bases). The V gene lost 8 bases and the J gene lost 9 bases, with 22 bases spanning the gap. There are 14 residues in the CDR3. The germline V gene has CDR1 MNHNY and CDR2 SVGAGI (reference sequence).

The chain couples TRBV19 to TRBJ1-5, with D tentatively TRBD1 (6 bases). The CDR3 consists of 17 residues. Germline V lookup: CDR1 LNHDA, CDR2 SQIVND (reference sequence). V lost 5 bases to trimming and J lost 0 bases, with 17 bases between them. The DNA of the CDR3 is TGTGCCAGTAGTTCAACGGGGGGGGGCAATAGCAATCAGCCCCAGCATTTT. Translation: CASSSTGGGNSNQPQHF.

The chain links TRBV25-1 to TRBJ1-2; 9 bases agree with TRBD1. Germline V gives CDR1 MGHDK, CDR2 SYGVNS. CDR3 length equals 13 residues. The V segment lost 8 bases and the J segment 4 bases; nucleotides outside the gene matches: 5. The CDR3 coding sequence is TGTGCCAGCCAGGGACAGGGCGCCTATGGCTACACCTTC. It specifies CASQGQGAYGYTF.

CDR3 loop: CASSPYSYTEAFF. CDR3 nucleotide sequence: TGTGCCAGCAGTCCTTACAGCTACACTGAAGCTTTCTTT. The chain employs TRBV6-1 and TRBJ1-1; no reliable D call. Trimming took off 5 bases at V and 3 bases at J, with 10 bases between the two ends. CDR3 length: 13 residues. CDR1 and CDR2 (germline): MNHNS, SASEGT.

The CDR3 coding sequence is TGTGCCAGCAGGGCCCGGGGGCAGGGTCAGCCCCAGCATTTT. As protein: CASRARGQGQPQHF. The chain carries TRBV28 and TRBJ1-5, with a possible D match to TRBD1 (6 bases). Germline-derived CDR1 and CDR2 are MDHEN and SYDVKM. CDR3 length: 14 residues. The V end was cut by 6 bases, the J end by 6 bases, with 15 bases between.

V gene TRBV6-5 combines with J gene TRBJ2-1; TRBD1 aligns across 7 bases. The germline V gene encodes CDR1 MNHEY and CDR2 SVGAGI. Trimming took 5 bases from V and 6 from J; bases not matched to a gene: 10. This CDR3 spans 15 amino acids. CDR3 sequence: CASSPGTDGANEQFF. DNA for the CDR3: TGTGCCAGCAGTCCTGGGACAGACGGGGCCAATGAGCAGTTCTTC.

This sequence joins TRBV19 and TRBJ2-6; a possible D gene is TRBD2 (6 bases). This CDR3 is built from 15 residues. Germline V CDR1 and CDR2: LNHDA, SQIVND (reference sequence). V was clipped by 10 bases and J by 0 bases, with 13 bases between them. The CDR3 loop reads CATGTLLSGANVLTF. The CDR3 coding sequence is TGTGCCACCGGGACTTTACTCTCTGGGGCCAACGTCCTGACTTTC.

V and J are TRBV7-9 and TRBJ2-3; TRBD1 agrees at 7 bases. V lost 5 bases, J lost 3 bases, and 8 bases stayed unmatched. CDR1 and CDR2 (germline): SEHNR, FQNEAQ (reference sequence). This CDR3 contains 15 residues. The DNA of the CDR3 is TGTGCCAGCAGCCGACCAGGGGGTGGAACAGATACGCAGTATTTT. Translated, it gives CASSRPGGGTDTQYF.

The chain links TRBV5-4 to TRBJ1-6, with D possibly being TRBD1 (6 bases). V was cut by 3 bases and J by 9 bases, with 22 bases left in between. The length of the CDR3 is 17 residues. Germline CDR1 reads SGHNT; CDR2 reads YYREEE (reference sequence). The CDR3 region has the DNA TGTGCCAGCAGCTCCCGACAGGACGAATCTCCAGGTTCACCCCTCCACTTT. Translating it yields CASSSRQDESPGSPLHF.

Worth noting for this clone: This CDR3 is also generated by other DNA sequences in the sample. V is TRBV5-1 and J is TRBJ2-5, with 9 bases lining up with TRBD1. The CDR3 is made up of 14 amino acids. CDR1 is SGHRS and CDR2 is YFSETQ in the germline V gene. With 0 bases clipped from V and 4 bases from J, the junction kept 1 base outside the gene matches. The CDR3 sequence: CASSLEGQGETQYF. In DNA form, the CDR3 reads TGCGCCAGCAGCTTGGAGGGACAGGGAGAGACCCAGTACTTC.

As regards this clone: The same CDR3 arises from other DNA sequences in this sample as well. The chain uses TRBV2 and TRBJ2-7; maybe TRBD2 (5 bases). This CDR3 is 12 amino acids long. CDR1 SNHLY and CDR2 FYNNEI come from the germline V gene. V was cut by 6 bases and J by 6 bases, with 12 bases left in between. CDR3 DNA: TGTGCCAGCAGCGACCGAGGGCGCGAGCAGTACTTC. The encoded protein is CASSDRGREQYF.

J is TRBJ1-2 and V is TRBV6-5, with 8 bases that match TRBD1. V shed 2 bases, J shed 8 bases, and the junction held 4 bases outside the gene matches. Germline V gene data show CDR1 as MNHEY and CDR2 as SVGAGI. The CDR3 covers 13 residues. The CDR3 protein is CASSYGQGWGYTF. The CDR3 DNA reads TGTGCCAGCAGTTACGGACAGGGATGGGGCTACACCTTC.

The chain carries TRBV5-1 and TRBJ2-3; the D call may be TRBD1 or TRBD2 (6 bases each). CDR1 SGHRS and CDR2 YFSETQ come from the germline V gene. The CDR3 is 15 residues long. The V gene lost 3 bases and the J gene lost 6 bases, with 17 bases spanning the gap. Written as DNA, the CDR3 is TGCGCCAGCAGCTCCAGAGGGGGGTGGGACGATACGCAGTATTTT. Translation: CASSSRGGWDDTQYF.

This chain uses TRBV5-8 with TRBJ2-3; 10 nucleotides line up with TRBD2. The V gene's germline CDR1 is SGHTS and CDR2 YDEGEE. The CDR3 contains 13 residues. V dropped 1 base and J dropped 11; count of bases not matched to a gene: 4. CDR3 region: CASSLSGLARQYF. The CDR3 DNA follows: TGTGCCAGCAGCTTGTCGGGACTAGCGAGGCAGTATTTT.